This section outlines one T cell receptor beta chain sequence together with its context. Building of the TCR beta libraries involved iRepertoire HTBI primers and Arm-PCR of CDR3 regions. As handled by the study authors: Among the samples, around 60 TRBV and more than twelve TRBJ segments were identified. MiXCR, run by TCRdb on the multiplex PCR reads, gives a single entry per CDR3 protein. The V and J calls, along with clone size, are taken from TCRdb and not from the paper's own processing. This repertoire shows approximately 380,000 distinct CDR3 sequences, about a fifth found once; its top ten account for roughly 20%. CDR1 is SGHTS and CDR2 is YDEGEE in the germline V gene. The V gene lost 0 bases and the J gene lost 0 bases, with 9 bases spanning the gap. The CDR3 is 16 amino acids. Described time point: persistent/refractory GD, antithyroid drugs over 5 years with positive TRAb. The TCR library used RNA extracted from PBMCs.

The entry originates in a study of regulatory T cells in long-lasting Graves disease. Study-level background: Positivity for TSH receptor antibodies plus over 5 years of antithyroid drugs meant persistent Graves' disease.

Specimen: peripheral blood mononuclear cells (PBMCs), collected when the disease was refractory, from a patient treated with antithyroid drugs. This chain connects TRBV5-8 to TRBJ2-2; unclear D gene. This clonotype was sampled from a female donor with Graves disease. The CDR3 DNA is TGTGCCAGCAGCTTGGCCGTGGGGACGAACACCGGGGAGCTGTTTTTT. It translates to CASSLAVGTNTGELFF.